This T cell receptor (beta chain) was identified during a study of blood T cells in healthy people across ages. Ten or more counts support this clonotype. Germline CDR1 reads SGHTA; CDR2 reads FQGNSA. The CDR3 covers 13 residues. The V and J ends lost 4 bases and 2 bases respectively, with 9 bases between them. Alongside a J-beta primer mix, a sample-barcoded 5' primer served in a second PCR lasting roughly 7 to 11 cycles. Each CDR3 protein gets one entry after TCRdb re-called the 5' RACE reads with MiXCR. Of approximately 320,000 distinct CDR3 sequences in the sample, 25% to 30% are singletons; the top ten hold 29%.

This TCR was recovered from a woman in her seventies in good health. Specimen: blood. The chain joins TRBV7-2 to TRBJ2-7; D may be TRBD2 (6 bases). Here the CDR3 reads CASSSPGAYEQYF. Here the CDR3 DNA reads TGTGCCAGCAGCTCCCCGGGAGCCTACGAGCAGTACTTC.